These T cell receptor beta chains were read from a single sample in a study of CD8+CD57+ T cells in acquired aplastic anemia. TCRdb re-called the reads through MiXCR, storing one row per CDR3 protein. The data show about 190,000 distinct CDR3 sequences, less than 65% seen once. Sequencing was performed on sorted CD4+, CD8+, or CD8+CD57+ T cells (not recorded which) from PBMCs. The origin of the receptors is a human donor in good health, serving as a control. Each CDR3 is given with its conserved first and last residue. D genes are given only for firm matches. Size tells how often a clone was seen (once, few, many) or the class of an expanded clone, and some rows leave it out.

>TRBD1|TRBV2|once|TRBJ2-7
CASRTGTGSWGEQYF
TGTGCCAGCAGGACCGGGACAGGTTCTTGGGGGGAGCAGTACTTC
>-|TRBV5-6|-|TRBJ2-5
CASSFMGAVQETQYF
TGTGCCAGCAGCTTCATGGGAGCGGTACAAGAGACCCAGTACTTC
>TRBD2|TRBV19|-|TRBJ2-1
CASSILGGAGFSNEQSF
TGTGCCAGTAGCATCCTCGGGGGGGCCGGTTTTTCCAATGAGCAGTCCTTC
>-|TRBV19|-|TRBJ2-3
CASSTQEDTQYF
TGTGCCAGTAGTACCCAGGAGGATACGCAGTATTTT
>-|TRBV15|few|TRBJ1-1
CATSQVGNTEAFF
TGTGCCACCAGTCAGGTGGGGAACACTGAAGCTTTCTTT
>-|TRBV7-2|many|TRBJ1-5
CASSLGRASQHF
TGTGCCAGCAGCTTGGGACGCGCCTCCCAGCATTTT
>TRBD1|TRBV5-1|many|TRBJ1-1
CASRGQGGANTEAFF
TGCGCCAGCAGGGGACAGGGAGGGGCGAACACTGAAGCTTTCTTT
>TRBD2|TRBV2|-|TRBJ2-1
CASHVGTSVYNEQFF
TGTGCCAGTCACGTGGGGACTAGCGTCTACAATGAGCAGTTCTTC
>TRBD2|TRBV7-8|many|TRBJ2-1
CASSYGLAGGLYNEQFF
TGTGCCAGCAGCTACGGACTAGCGGGGGGGCTATACAATGAGCAGTTCTTC
>TRBD2|TRBV2|once|TRBJ2-3
CASNKLLAGADTQYF
TGTGCCAGCAACAAACTTCTAGCGGGGGCAGATACGCAGTATTTT
>-|TRBV20-1|once|TRBJ2-1
CSARGSVIGEQFF
TGCAGTGCTAGAGGGTCCGTTATCGGTGAGCAGTTCTTC
>TRBD1|TRBV28|few|TRBJ1-1
CASSTRTGGRTEAFF
TGTGCCAGCAGTACCAGGACAGGGGGGCGGACTGAAGCTTTCTTT
>TRBD2|TRBV25-1|-|TRBJ2-1
CASSPPLTSESYNEQFF
TGTGCCAGCTCACCACCGCTGACTAGCGAAAGCTACAATGAGCAGTTCTTC
>-|TRBV15|-|TRBJ1-1
CATGGKRTTEAFF
TGTGCCACCGGGGGTAAGCGAACCACTGAAGCTTTCTTT
>TRBD2|TRBV7-2|once|TRBJ2-3
CASSPWGGRTDTQYF
TGTGCCAGCAGCCCCTGGGGGGGGAGGACAGATACGCAGTATTTT
>-|TRBV15|-|TRBJ1-3
CATSREGRGSGNTIYF
TGTGCCACCAGCAGAGAGGGTCGGGGGTCTGGAAACACCATATATTTT
>TRBD2|TRBV29-1|-|TRBJ2-3
CSVATSGGTDTQYF
TGCAGCGTCGCCACTAGCGGGGGGACAGATACGCAGTATTTT
>TRBD1|TRBV25-1|-|TRBJ2-7
CASRDVTGDYEQYF
TGTGCCAGCAGAGACGTCACAGGGGACTACGAGCAGTACTTC
>-|TRBV7-6|-|TRBJ1-6
CASSFGESSYNSPLHF
TGTGCCAGCAGCTTCGGCGAGAGCTCCTATAATTCACCCCTCCACTTT
>-|TRBV7-3|few|TRBJ1-2
CASSLKGTSAGYTF
TGTGCCAGCAGCTTAAAGGGGACAAGTGCCGGCTACACCTTC
>TRBD1|TRBV7-8|many|TRBJ1-2
CASSRRGGQENYGYTF
TGTGCCAGCAGCCGAAGAGGGGGACAGGAGAACTATGGCTACACCTTC
>TRBD2|TRBV5-4|-|TRBJ2-3
CASSSGGTSGGRDTQYF
TGTGCCAGCAGCTCCGGTGGGACTAGCGGAGGGAGAGATACGCAGTATTTT
>TRBD2|TRBV10-2|-|TRBJ2-7
CASSEGASGGVEQYF
TGTGCCAGCAGCGAGGGGGCTAGCGGGGGGGTCGAGCAGTACTTC
>TRBD2|TRBV7-9|-|TRBJ2-1
CASSLLAGGRNNEQFF
TGTGCCAGCAGCTTACTAGCGGGGGGGCGGAACAATGAGCAGTTCTTC
>TRBD1|TRBV7-2|-|TRBJ1-5
CASRLQGALGETQHF
TGTGCCAGCAGGTTACAGGGGGCTTTGGGTGAGACCCAGCATTTT
>-|TRBV6-5|many|TRBJ1-2
CASLRAPGNYGYTF
TGTGCCAGCCTGAGGGCCCCGGGGAACTATGGCTACACCTTC
>-|TRBV10-3|many|TRBJ2-5
CAISESSYRGETQYF
TGTGCCATCAGTGAGTCGTCGTATCGGGGGGAGACCCAGTACTTC
>-|TRBV5-1|many|TRBJ2-1
CASSLDYNEQFF
TGCGCCAGCAGCTTAGACTACAATGAGCAGTTCTTC
>TRBD1|TRBV19|-|TRBJ1-2
CASSITGTGHNYGYTF
TGTGCCAGTAGTATTACCGGGACAGGGCACAACTATGGCTACACCTTC
>TRBD1|TRBV6-1|-|TRBJ2-7
CASIIWGQGTDYEQYF
TGTGCCAGCATAATTTGGGGACAGGGGACGGATTACGAGCAGTACTTC
>TRBD2|TRBV19|few|TRBJ2-6
CASSIPGGGANVLTF
TGTGCCAGTAGTATACCGGGAGGTGGGGCCAACGTCCTGACTTTC
>-|TRBV20-1|-|TRBJ1-6
CSARGTDNSPLHF
TGCAGTGCTAGGGGGACGGATAATTCACCCCTCCACTTT
>TRBD2|TRBV7-9|-|TRBJ2-1
CASSQEGLAAQETQFF
TGCGCCAGCAGCCAAGAAGGACTAGCGGCACAAGAGACCCAGTTCTTC
>-|TRBV12-5|-|TRBJ2-7
CASGLGGIPFTGEQYF
TGTGCTAGTGGTTTGGGAGGGATTCCCTTCACCGGGGAGCAGTACTTC
>TRBD1|TRBV3-1|-|TRBJ2-5
CASSQDGDRVSETQYF
TGTGCCAGCAGCCAAGATGGGGACAGGGTGTCCGAGACCCAGTACTTC
>TRBD2|TRBV2|many|TRBJ2-1
CASSEVGLAGGPDEQFF
TGTGCCAGCAGTGAAGTGGGGCTAGCGGGGGGGCCCGATGAGCAGTTCTTC
>-|TRBV9|-|TRBJ1-2
CASSVRGYGYTF
TGTGCCAGCAGCGTGCGGGGCTATGGCTACACCTTC
>TRBD1|TRBV28|many|TRBJ1-2
CASSPQGTVYYGYTF
TGTGCCAGCAGCCCCCAAGGGACAGTTTACTATGGCTACACCTTC
>TRBD2|TRBV7-9|-|TRBJ2-7
CASSLAVVGGSHEQYF
TGTGCCAGCAGCTTAGCAGTGGTCGGGGGGTCCCACGAGCAGTACTTC
>-|TRBV7-2|-|TRBJ2-3
CASSLVRQSSGDTQYF
TGTGCCAGCAGCTTAGTGAGACAGTCATCTGGGGATACGCAGTATTTT
>-|TRBV6-1|many|TRBJ2-7
CASSEEPRSYEQYF
TGTGCCAGCAGTGAAGAACCTAGAAGCTACGAGCAGTACTTC
>-|TRBV9|-|TRBJ1-2
CASSTSGVKGYTF
TGTGCCAGCAGCACGAGCGGGGTGAAAGGCTACACCTTC
>TRBD2|TRBV2|-|TRBJ2-1
CASSDGTSGGADEQFF
TGTGCCAGCAGTGACGGGACTAGCGGGGGGGCCGATGAGCAGTTCTTC
>-|TRBV14|many|TRBJ2-7
CASSPPGSYEQYF
TGTGCCAGCAGCCCGCCAGGGAGCTACGAGCAGTACTTC
>-|TRBV20-1|-|TRBJ1-1
CSAWGQDKAFF
TGCAGTGCTTGGGGGCAGGATAAAGCTTTCTTT
>-|TRBV7-2|-|TRBJ1-2
CASSLVGRGHTF
TGTGCCAGCAGCTTAGTAGGTCGCGGCCACACCTTC
>-|TRBV2|many|TRBJ2-3
CASLTYVRDTQYF
TGTGCCAGCCTAACATACGTTCGGGATACGCAGTATTTT
>-|TRBV5-1|-|TRBJ1-2
CASSADSIANYGYTF
TGCGCCAGCAGCGCGGACAGCATTGCTAACTATGGCTACACCTTC
>TRBD1|TRBV10-3|-|TRBJ2-2
CAIKPGQGSTGELFF
TGTGCCATCAAACCGGGACAGGGGTCCACCGGGGAGCTGTTTTTT
>-|TRBV20-1|-|TRBJ1-1
CSARGSGEQHSLYTEAFF
TGCAGTGCTAGAGGGTCCGGGGAACAACATTCTCTCTACACTGAAGCTTTCTTT
>TRBD2|TRBV20-1|-|TRBJ2-7
CSASLTSGTYEQYF
TGCAGTGCTAGCCTGACTAGCGGAACCTACGAGCAGTACTTC
>TRBD1|TRBV7-2|many|TRBJ1-6
CASSLLAGQVSSYNSPLHF
TGTGCCAGCAGCCTACTAGCCGGACAGGTCAGCTCCTATAATTCACCCCTCCACTTT
>-|TRBV7-9|many|TRBJ2-1
CASSPQVGKSSYNEQFF
TGTGCCAGCAGCCCCCAGGTGGGCAAGAGCTCCTACAATGAGCAGTTCTTC
>TRBD2|TRBV4-3|few|TRBJ2-2
CASSQDTLWRGWDTGELFF
TGCGCCAGCAGCCAAGATACCCTTTGGCGGGGGTGGGACACCGGGGAGCTGTTTTTT